This TCR beta chain was sequenced for a study of regulatory T cells in long-lasting Graves disease. Overall study context: Persistent cases took antithyroid drugs over 5 years and stayed TSH receptor antibody positive.

Study-level findings and limits: The work looked only at peripheral blood and did not look at thyroid tissue.

Construction of the TCR beta libraries employed iRepertoire HTBI primers in conjunction with Arm-PCR of CDR3 regions. TCRdb used MiXCR to reprocess the multiplex PCR reads, holding one entry per CDR3 protein. The sample lists roughly 400,000 distinct CDR3 sequences, less than 25% occurring once. The time point denotes: persistent/refractory GD, antithyroid drugs over 5 years with positive TRAb. RNA from PBMCs was the source of the TCR library. Graves' disease diagnosis was established per American Thyroid Association guidelines. Between the trimmed V and J ends, which lost 1 base and 8 bases, there was a span of 8 bases. CDR1 GTSNPN and CDR2 SVGIG come from the germline V gene (reference sequence). This CDR3 has 11 residues. This clonotype was counted only a few times. Its antigen remains unknown.

V and J are TRBV30 and TRBJ1-1; the D gene is possibly TRBD1 (5 bases). This sample comprised peripheral blood mononuclear cells (PBMCs), obtained when the disease was refractory, from a patient treated with antithyroid drugs. This receptor was taken from a female donor with Graves disease. Here the CDR3 DNA reads TGTGCCTGGAGTGCGGGACCGGAAGCTTTCTTT. Amino acid sequence: CAWSAGPEAFF.